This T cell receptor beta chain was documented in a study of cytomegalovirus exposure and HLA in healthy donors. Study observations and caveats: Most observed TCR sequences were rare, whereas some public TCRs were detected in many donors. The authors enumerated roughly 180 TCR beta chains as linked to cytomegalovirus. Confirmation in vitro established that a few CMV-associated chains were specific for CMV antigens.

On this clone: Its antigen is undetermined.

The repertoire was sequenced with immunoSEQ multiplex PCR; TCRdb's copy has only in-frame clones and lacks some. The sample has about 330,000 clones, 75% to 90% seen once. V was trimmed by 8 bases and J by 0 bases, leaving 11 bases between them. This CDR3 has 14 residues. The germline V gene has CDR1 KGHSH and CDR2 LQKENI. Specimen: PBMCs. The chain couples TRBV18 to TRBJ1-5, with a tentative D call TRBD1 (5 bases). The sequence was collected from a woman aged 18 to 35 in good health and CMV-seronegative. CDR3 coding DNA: TGTGCCAGCCGCGGGACGGGTAGCAATCAGCCCCAGCATTTT. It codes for CASRGTGSNQPQHF.